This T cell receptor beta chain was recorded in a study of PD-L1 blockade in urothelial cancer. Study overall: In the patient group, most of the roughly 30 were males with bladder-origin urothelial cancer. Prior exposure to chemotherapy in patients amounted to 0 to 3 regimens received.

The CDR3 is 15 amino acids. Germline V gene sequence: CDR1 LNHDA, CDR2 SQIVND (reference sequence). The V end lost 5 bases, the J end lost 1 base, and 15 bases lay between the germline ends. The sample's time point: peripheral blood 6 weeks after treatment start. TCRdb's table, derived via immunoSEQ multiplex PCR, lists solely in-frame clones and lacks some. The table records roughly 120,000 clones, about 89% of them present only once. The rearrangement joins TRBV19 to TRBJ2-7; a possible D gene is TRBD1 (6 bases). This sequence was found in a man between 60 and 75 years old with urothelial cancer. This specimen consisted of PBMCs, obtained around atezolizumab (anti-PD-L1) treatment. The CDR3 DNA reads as TGTGCCAGTAGTGGATCCGGGACACCATCCTACGAGCAGTACTTC. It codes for CASSGSGTPSYEQYF.